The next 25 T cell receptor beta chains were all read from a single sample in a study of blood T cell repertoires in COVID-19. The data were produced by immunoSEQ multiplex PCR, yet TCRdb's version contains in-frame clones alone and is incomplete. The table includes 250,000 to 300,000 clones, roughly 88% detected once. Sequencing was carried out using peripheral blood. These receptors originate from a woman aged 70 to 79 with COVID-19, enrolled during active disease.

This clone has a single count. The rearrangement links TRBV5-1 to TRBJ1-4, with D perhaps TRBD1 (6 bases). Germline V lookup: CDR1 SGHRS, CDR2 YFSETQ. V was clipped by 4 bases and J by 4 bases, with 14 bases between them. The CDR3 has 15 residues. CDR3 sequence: CASSKPDSLNEKLFF. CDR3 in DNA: TGCGCCAGCAGCAAACCGGACAGCCTTAATGAAAAACTGTTTTTT. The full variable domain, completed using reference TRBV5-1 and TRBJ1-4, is KAGVTQTPRYLIKTRGQQVTLSCSPISGHRSVSWYQQTPGQGLQFLFEYFSETQRNKGNFPGRFSGRQFSNSRSEMNVSTLELGDSALYLCASSKPDSLNEKLFFGSGTQLSVL.

The CDR3 is CASSFRQDGYTF. The CDR3 DNA is TGTGCCAGCAGTTTTCGTCAGGATGGCTACACCTTC. The chain joins TRBV6-2 or TRBV6-3 to TRBJ1-2; D not resolved. This CDR3 comprises 12 residues. V dropped 4 bases and J dropped 6 bases, with 9 bases sitting between them. The germline CDR1 and CDR2 sequences are MNHEY and SVGEGT.

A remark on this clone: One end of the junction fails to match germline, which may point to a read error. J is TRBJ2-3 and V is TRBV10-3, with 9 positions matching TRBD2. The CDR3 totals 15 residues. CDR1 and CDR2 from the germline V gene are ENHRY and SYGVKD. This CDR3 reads CAIREFSGSGDTQYF. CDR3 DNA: TGTGCCATCAGAGAGTTTAGCGGGAGTGGAGATACGCAGTATTTT.

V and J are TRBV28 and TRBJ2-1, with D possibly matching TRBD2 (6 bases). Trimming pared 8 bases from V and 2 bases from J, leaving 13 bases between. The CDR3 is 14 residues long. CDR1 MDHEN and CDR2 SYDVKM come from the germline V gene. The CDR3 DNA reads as TGTGCCAGCTATGGGGGGAGCCCCTACAATGAGCAGTTCTTC. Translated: CASYGGSPYNEQFF.

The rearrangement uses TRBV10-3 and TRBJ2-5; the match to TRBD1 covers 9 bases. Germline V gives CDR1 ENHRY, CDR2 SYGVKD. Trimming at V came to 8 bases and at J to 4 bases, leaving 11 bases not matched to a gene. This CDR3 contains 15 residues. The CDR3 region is CAIGLQGAGRETQYF. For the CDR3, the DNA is TGTGCCATCGGCTTACAGGGGGCGGGTAGAGAGACCCAGTACTTC.

As DNA, the CDR3 is TGTGCCAGCAGGCCAGGATCCTCCTACGAGCAGTACTTC. Encoded protein: CASRPGSSYEQYF. The rearrangement joins TRBV11-1 to TRBJ2-7, with unresolved D. CDR1 and CDR2 (germline): SGHAT, FQDESV (reference sequence). V gave up 6 bases and J gave up 0 bases, with 9 bases separating them. CDR3 length: 13 amino acids. The full variable domain, in which reference TRBV11-1 and TRBJ2-7 provide the parts outside the CDR3, is EAEVAQSPRYKITEKSQAVAFWCDPISGHATLYWYRQILGQGPELLVQFQDESVVDDSQLPKDRFSAERLKGVDSTLKIQPAELGDSAMYLCASRPGSSYEQYFGPGTRLTVT.

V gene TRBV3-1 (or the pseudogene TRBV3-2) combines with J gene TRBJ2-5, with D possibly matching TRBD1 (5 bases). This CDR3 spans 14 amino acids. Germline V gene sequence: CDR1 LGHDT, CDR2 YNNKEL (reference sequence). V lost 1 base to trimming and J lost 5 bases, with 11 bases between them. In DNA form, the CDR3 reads TGTGCCAGCAGCCAAGTAGGGGCAGGGGAGACCCAGTACTTC. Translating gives CASSQVGAGETQYF.

The CDR3 loop reads CASRKRTGTGSYEQYF. For the CDR3, the DNA is TGTGCCAGCAGGAAAAGGACAGGGACAGGGTCGTACGAGCAGTACTTC. J is TRBJ2-7 and V is TRBV7-8; 9 positions agree with TRBD1. The trim removed 6 bases at V and 4 bases at J, leaving 13 bases unmatched. The CDR3 sequence is 16 residues long. Per the germline V gene, CDR1 is SGHVS and CDR2 is FQNEAQ.

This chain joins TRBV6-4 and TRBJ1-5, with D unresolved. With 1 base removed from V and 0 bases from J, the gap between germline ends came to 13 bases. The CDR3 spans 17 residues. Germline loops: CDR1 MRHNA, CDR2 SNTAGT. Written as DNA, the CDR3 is TGTGCCAGCAGTGACTTAATGGCGTGCGGTAGCAATCAGCCCCAGCATTTT. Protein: CASSDLMACGSNQPQHF.

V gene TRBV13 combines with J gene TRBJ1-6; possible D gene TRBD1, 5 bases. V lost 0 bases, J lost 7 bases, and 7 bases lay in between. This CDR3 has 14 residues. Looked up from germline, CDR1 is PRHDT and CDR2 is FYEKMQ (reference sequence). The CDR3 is CASSLGGANSPLHF. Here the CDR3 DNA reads TGTGCCAGCAGCTTAGGAGGGGCAAATTCACCCCTCCACTTT.

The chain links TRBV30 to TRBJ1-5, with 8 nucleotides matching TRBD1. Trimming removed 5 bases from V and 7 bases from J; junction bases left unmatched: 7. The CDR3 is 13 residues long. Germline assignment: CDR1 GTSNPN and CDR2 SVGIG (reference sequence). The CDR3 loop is CAWGQGWAQPQHF. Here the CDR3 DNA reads TGTGCCTGGGGACAGGGTTGGGCCCAGCCCCAGCATTTT.

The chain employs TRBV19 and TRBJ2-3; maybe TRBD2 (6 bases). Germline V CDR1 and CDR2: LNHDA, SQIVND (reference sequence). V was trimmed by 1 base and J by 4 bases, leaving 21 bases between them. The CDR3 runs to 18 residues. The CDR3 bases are TGTGCCAGTAGTATAGCGTCCTCTGGCGGGATCAGGGCAGATACGCAGTATTTT. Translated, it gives CASSIASSGGIRADTQYF. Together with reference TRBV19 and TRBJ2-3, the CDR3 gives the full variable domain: DGGITQSPKYLFRKEGQNVTLSCEQNLNHDAMYWYRQDPGQGLRLIYYSQIVNDFQKGDIAEGYSVSREKKESFPLTVTSAQKNPTAFYLCASSIASSGGIRADTQYFGPGTRLTVL.

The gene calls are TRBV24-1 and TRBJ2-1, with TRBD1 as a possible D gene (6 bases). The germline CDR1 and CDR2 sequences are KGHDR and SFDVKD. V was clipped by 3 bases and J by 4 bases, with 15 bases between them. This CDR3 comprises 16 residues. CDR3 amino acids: CATSDAGDAKYNEQFF. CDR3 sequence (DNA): TGTGCCACCAGTGATGCAGGGGACGCGAAATACAATGAGCAGTTCTTC.

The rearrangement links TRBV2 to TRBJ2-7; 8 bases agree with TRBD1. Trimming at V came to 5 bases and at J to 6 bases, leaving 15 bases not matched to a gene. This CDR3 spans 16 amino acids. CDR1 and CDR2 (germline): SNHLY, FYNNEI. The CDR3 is CASSNHAGQALGEQYF. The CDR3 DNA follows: TGTGCCAGCAGTAACCACGCGGGACAGGCCCTAGGCGAGCAGTACTTC.

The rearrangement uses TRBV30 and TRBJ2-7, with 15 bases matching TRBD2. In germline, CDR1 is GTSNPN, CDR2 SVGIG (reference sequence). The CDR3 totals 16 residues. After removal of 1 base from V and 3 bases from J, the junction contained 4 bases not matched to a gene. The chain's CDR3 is CAWSEGLAGGFYEQYF. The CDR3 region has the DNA TGTGCCTGGAGTGAGGGACTAGCGGGAGGATTCTACGAGCAGTACTTC.

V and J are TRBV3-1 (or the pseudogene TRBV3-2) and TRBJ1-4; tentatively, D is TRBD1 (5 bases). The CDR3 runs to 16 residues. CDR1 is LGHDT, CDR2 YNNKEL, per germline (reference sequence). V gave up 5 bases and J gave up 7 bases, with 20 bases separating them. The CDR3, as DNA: TGTGCCAGCAGCAAAAGTAGGGCCAGGGAGGTTGAAAAACTGTTTTTT. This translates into CASSKSRAREVEKLFF.

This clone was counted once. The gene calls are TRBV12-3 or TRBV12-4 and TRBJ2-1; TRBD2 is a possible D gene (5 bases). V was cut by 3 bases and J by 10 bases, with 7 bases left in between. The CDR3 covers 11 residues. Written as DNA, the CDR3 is TGTGCCAGCAGTTTTAGGAGGGAGCAGTTCTTC. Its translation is CASSFRREQFF.

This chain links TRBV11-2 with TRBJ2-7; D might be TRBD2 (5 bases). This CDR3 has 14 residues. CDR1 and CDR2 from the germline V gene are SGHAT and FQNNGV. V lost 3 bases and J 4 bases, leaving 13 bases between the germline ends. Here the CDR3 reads CASSLYTGGYEQYF. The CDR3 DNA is TGTGCCAGCAGCTTGTATACGGGCGGGTACGAGCAGTACTTC.

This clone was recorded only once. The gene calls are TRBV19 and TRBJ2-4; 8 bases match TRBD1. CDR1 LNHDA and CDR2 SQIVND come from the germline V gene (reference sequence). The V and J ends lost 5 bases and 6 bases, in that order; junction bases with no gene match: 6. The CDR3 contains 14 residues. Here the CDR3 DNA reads TGTGCCAGTAGTCTCGGACAGGGTTCAAACATTCAGTACTTC. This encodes CASSLGQGSNIQYF.

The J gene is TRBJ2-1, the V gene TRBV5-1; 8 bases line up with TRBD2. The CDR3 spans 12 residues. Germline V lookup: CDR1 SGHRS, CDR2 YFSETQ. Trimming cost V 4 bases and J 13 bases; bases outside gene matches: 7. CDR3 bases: TGCGCCAGCAGCACAGAGCGGGAGCCCCAGTTCTTC. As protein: CASSTEREPQFF.

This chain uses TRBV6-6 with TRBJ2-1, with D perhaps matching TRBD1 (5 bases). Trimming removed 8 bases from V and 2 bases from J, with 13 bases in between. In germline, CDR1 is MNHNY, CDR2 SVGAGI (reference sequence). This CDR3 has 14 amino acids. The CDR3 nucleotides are TGTGCCAGCGGGGCTAATGGGGCCTACAATGAGCAGTTCTTC. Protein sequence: CASGANGAYNEQFF.

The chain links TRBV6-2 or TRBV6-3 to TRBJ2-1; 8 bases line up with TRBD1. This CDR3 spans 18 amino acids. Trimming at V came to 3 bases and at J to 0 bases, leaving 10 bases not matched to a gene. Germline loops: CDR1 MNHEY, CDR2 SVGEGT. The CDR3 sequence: CASSYLFGQGPSYNEQFF. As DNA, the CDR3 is TGTGCCAGCAGTTATTTGTTCGGACAGGGCCCCTCCTACAATGAGCAGTTCTTC.

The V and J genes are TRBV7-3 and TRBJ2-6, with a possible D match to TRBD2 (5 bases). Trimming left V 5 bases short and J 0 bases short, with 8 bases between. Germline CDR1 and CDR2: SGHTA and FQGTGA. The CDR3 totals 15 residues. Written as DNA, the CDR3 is TGTGCCAGCAGCGAGCGGAACTCTGGGGCCAACGTCCTGACTTTC. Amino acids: CASSERNSGANVLTF.

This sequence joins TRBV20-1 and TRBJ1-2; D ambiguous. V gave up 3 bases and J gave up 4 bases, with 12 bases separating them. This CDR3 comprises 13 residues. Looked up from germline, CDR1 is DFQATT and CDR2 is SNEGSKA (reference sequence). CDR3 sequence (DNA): TGCAGTGCTAGTCCCCAGGCGGGCTATGGCTACACCTTC. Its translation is CSASPQAGYGYTF.

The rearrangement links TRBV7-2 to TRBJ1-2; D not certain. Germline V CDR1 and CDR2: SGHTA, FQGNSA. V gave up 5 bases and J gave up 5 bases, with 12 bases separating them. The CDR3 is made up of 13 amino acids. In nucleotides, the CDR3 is TGTGCCAGCAGCCTGGCACAGATTTATGGCTACACCTTC. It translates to CASSLAQIYGYTF. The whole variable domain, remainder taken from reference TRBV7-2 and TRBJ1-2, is GAGVSQSPSNKVTEKGKDVELRCDPISGHTALYWYRQSLGQGLEFLIYFQGNSAPDKSGLPSDRFSAERTGGSVSTLTIQRTQQEDSAVYLCASSLAQIYGYTFGSGTRLTVV.